The sequence of this T cell receptor (beta chain) was determined in a study of siplizumab effects on memory and regulatory T cells. Assays examined approximately 99,000 TCR templates per sample. The repertoire was sequenced with immunoSEQ multiplex PCR; TCRdb's copy has only in-frame clones and lacks some. In the table there are some 100,000 clones, more than 90% of which are singletons. The CDR3 consists of 16 residues. V trimming: 1 base; J trimming: 7 bases; junction bases outside the gene matches: 8. CDR1 is SGHDN and CDR2 is FVKESK in the germline V gene. Study-wide findings and caveats: Alloreactive sequences traceable to unstimulated CD4+ memory cells declined significantly under siplizumab. Tregs proliferating in siplizumab cultures lacked confirmation of their suppressive function. Naive T cells apparently outstripped memory cells in diversity and seemed major alloresponse contributors.

With regard to this clone: As yet, its antigen is unknown.

Sequencing was carried out using CD4+ T cells sorted from blood. This TCR was sampled from a human donor in good health. Some clones in this sample may be carry-over from other donors' samples. The rearrangement joins TRBV14 to TRBJ2-3, with TRBD2 identical over 10 bases. CDR3 protein: CASSQGGVAGGYTQYF. The CDR3 nucleotides are TGTGCCAGCAGCCAAGGAGGAGTAGCGGGAGGTTATACGCAGTATTTT.